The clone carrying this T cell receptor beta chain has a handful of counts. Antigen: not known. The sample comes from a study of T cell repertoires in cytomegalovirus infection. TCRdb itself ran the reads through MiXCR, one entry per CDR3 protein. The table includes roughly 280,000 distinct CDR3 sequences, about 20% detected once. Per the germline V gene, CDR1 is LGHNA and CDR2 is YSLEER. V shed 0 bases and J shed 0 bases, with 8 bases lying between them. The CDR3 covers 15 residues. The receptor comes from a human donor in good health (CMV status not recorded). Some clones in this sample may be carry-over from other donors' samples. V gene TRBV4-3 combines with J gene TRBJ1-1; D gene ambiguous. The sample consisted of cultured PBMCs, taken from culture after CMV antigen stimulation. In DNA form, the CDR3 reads TGCGCCAGCAGCCAAGATTACAGCATGAACACTGAAGCTTTCTTT. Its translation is CASSQDYSMNTEAFF.